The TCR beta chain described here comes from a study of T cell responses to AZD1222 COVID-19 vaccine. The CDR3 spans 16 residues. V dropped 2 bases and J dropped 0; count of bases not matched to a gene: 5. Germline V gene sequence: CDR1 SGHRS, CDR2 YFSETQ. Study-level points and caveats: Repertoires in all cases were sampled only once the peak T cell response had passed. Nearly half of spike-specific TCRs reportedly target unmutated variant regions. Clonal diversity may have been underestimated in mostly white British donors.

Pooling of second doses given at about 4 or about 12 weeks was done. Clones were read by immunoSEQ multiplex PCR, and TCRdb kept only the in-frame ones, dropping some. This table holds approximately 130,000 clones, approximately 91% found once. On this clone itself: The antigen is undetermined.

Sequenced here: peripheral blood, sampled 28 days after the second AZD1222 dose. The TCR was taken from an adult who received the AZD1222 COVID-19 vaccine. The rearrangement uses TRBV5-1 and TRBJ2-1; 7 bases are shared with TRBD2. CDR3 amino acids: CASSFGWGGSYNEQFF. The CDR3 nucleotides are TGCGCCAGCAGCTTTGGATGGGGGGGCTCCTACAATGAGCAGTTCTTC.